The 25 T cell receptor beta chains below were found in one sample sequenced in a study of early T cells in non-severe SARS-CoV-2 infection. TCRdb reprocessed the 5' RACE reads via MiXCR and lists one record per CDR3 protein. The sample consists of tens of thousands of distinct CDR3 sequences, about 11% of them appearing once. Specimen: whole blood, collected at baseline. These receptors came from an adult who was a healthcare worker with PCR-confirmed SARS-CoV-2 infection or an uninfected control (not recorded which).

Ten or more counts support this clonotype. The rearrangement links TRBV7-8 to TRBJ2-4; no clear D. Trimming cost V 5 bases and J 6 bases, with 8 bases left between them. The germline V gene has CDR1 SGHVS and CDR2 FQNEAQ. The CDR3 sequence is 12 residues long. The CDR3 region is CASSEKLNIQYF. The CDR3 DNA follows: TGTGCCAGCAGCGAAAAGTTAAACATTCAGTACTTC.

The sample holds many counts of this clonotype. The chain uses TRBV6-2 or TRBV6-3 and TRBJ1-6, with 8 nucleotides matching TRBD1. CDR3 length: 14 amino acids. Germline V lookup: CDR1 MNHEY, CDR2 SVGEGT. The J segment lost 8 bases and the V segment lost 5 bases, leaving 5 bases of the junction unmatched. The CDR3 sequence is CASSTGTGYSPLHF. CDR3 nucleotide sequence: TGTGCCAGCAGTACCGGGACAGGATATTCACCCCTCCACTTT.

This clonotype came up a few times. The chain carries TRBV20-1 and TRBJ1-2, with D unclear. V gave up 3 bases and J gave up 3 bases, with 17 bases separating them. This CDR3 is built from 15 residues. Germline CDR1 and CDR2: DFQATT and SNEGSKA (reference sequence). CDR3 protein: CSARVHKTQYYGYTF. CDR3 coding DNA: TGCAGTGCTAGGGTCCACAAAACTCAATACTATGGCTACACCTTC.

The chain links TRBV19 to TRBJ2-2; 7 positions agree with TRBD1. CDR1 LNHDA and CDR2 SQIVND come from the germline V gene (reference sequence). Trimming cost V 7 bases and J 4 bases; bases outside gene matches: 9. The CDR3 totals 15 residues. The CDR3 DNA reads as TGTGCCAGTACACCTCAGGGACAGAGCACCGGGGAGCTGTTTTTT. Protein product: CASTPQGQSTGELFF.

The table lists this clonotype with many counts. The chain uses TRBV27 and TRBJ2-4; D perhaps matches TRBD2 (5 bases). Germline V CDR1 and CDR2: MNHEY, SMNVEV (reference sequence). V lost 0 bases to trimming and J lost 0 bases, with 12 bases between them. This CDR3 is built from 17 residues. The CDR3 bases are TGTGCCAGCAGTTTATCTCCGGTTGAGGGAGCCAAAAACATTCAGTACTTC. Residues: CASSLSPVEGAKNIQYF.

This clonotype was seen at least ten times. The V and J genes are TRBV18 and TRBJ1-1; 9 bases agree with TRBD1. The trim removed 5 bases at V and 4 bases at J, leaving 8 bases unmatched. Germline V gene data show CDR1 as KGHSH and CDR2 as LQKENI. This CDR3 contains 15 residues. The CDR3 is CASSKQGAETTEAFF. CDR3 sequence (DNA): TGTGCCAGCTCAAAACAGGGGGCAGAAACCACTGAAGCTTTCTTT.

V and J are TRBV10-3 and TRBJ1-2; no firm D call. Germline V gene data show CDR1 as ENHRY and CDR2 as SYGVKD. V lost 3 bases and J lost 1, with 6 bases in between. There are 13 residues in the CDR3. The CDR3 nucleotides are TGTGCCATCAGTGATATGGATAACTATGGCTACACCTTC. As protein: CAISDMDNYGYTF.

In this sample, this clonotype turned up a few times. V is TRBV27 and J is TRBJ1-1, with TRBD1 matching over 7 bases. The length of the CDR3 is 15 residues. V shed 6 bases, J shed 4 bases, and the junction held 11 bases outside the gene matches. Germline V gene lookup returns CDR1 MNHEY and CDR2 SMNVEV (reference sequence). The CDR3 DNA is TGTGCCAGCAGACCGGGACAGACGATTTTCACTGAAGCTTTCTTT. This sequence encodes CASRPGQTIFTEAFF.

Only a few counts were recorded for this clonotype. The V call is TRBV11-2, the J call TRBJ2-2; 7 nucleotides line up with TRBD2. Germline values: CDR1 SGHAT, CDR2 FQNNGV. This CDR3 spans 17 amino acids. V lost 7 bases to trimming and J lost 4 bases; unmatched junction nucleotides: 15. In DNA, the CDR3 is TGTGCCAGCACCGTTCTTAAACTAGCGAGCGGCACCGGGGAGCTGTTTTTT. Amino acids: CASTVLKLASGTGELFF.

This clonotype appeared many times. The chain joins TRBV11-2 to TRBJ1-2; the match to TRBD1 covers 7 bases. Per the germline V gene, CDR1 is SGHAT and CDR2 is FQNNGV. With V trimmed by 7 bases and J by 5 bases, 4 bases remained unmatched. The CDR3 spans 12 residues. In DNA form, the CDR3 reads TGTGCCAGCAAGCAGGGGGGGTATGGCTACACCTTC. This encodes CASKQGGYGYTF.

In its sample, this clonotype was seen many times. The junction differs from germline at one of its ends, possibly a read error. The rearrangement links TRBV6-6 to TRBJ1-6; no reliable D call. Germline V gene data show CDR1 as MNHNY and CDR2 as SVGAGI (reference sequence). The CDR3 totals 16 residues. The CDR3 sequence: CASSYPGSLYNSPLHF. The CDR3 region has the DNA TGTGCCAGCAGTTACCCGGGGTCCCTCTATAATTCACCCCTCCATTTT.

This clonotype was seen only a few times. The J gene is TRBJ1-1, the V gene TRBV12-3 or TRBV12-4; TRBD1 is a possible D gene (6 bases). There are 14 residues in the CDR3. V lost 5 bases to trimming and J lost 2 bases, with 12 bases between them. The CDR3 reads CASSPGQFNTEAFF. CDR3 nucleotide sequence: TGTGCCAGCAGTCCCGGACAGTTCAACACTGAAGCTTTCTTT.

This chain joins TRBV29-1 and TRBJ2-3; 7 bases map to TRBD1. The germline CDR1 and CDR2 sequences are SQVTM and ANQGSEA. Trimming removed 5 bases from V and 2 bases from J; junction bases left unmatched: 4. This CDR3 is built from 13 residues. In DNA form, the CDR3 reads TGCAGCGTTTGGGACAGCGTCACAGATACGCAGTATTTT. Translation: CSVWDSVTDTQYF.

The CDR3 DNA reads TGCGCCAGCAGCTTCAGCCTAGAGACCCAGTACTTC. Amino acid sequence: CASSFSLETQYF. J is TRBJ2-5 and V is TRBV5-1; D gene uncertain. This CDR3 is built from 12 residues. The germline V and J ends were trimmed by 2 bases and 4 bases, with 6 bases remaining between them. CDR1 is SGHRS, CDR2 YFSETQ, per germline. The whole variable domain, filled in from reference TRBV5-1 and TRBJ2-5, reads KAGVTQTPRYLIKTRGQQVTLSCSPISGHRSVSWYQQTPGQGLQFLFEYFSETQRNKGNFPGRFSGRQFSNSRSEMNVSTLELGDSALYLCASSFSLETQYFGPGTRLLVL.

This clonotype was counted ten times or more. This rearrangement joins TRBV11-2 to TRBJ2-7, with a possible D match to TRBD1 (6 bases). The CDR3 sequence is 17 residues long. V was shortened by 5 bases and J by 3 bases, with 23 bases between the two germline ends. Germline CDR1 and CDR2: SGHAT and FQNNGV. In nucleotides, the CDR3 is TGTGCCAGCAGCGGATATCCTGGGACGGGACACAACTACGAGCAGTACTTC. It is translated as CASSGYPGTGHNYEQYF.

The chain links TRBV5-4 to TRBJ2-1; D gene uncertain. The CDR3 has 11 residues. Germline-derived CDR1 and CDR2 are SGHNT and YYREEE (reference sequence). Trimming cost V 4 bases and J 10 bases, with 9 bases left between them. CDR3: CASSHTREQFF. The CDR3, as DNA: TGTGCCAGCAGCCACACCCGGGAGCAGTTCTTC. The full variable domain, rest sourced from reference TRBV5-4 and TRBJ2-1, is ETGVTQSPTHLIKTRGQQVTLRCSSQSGHNTVSWYQQALGQGPQFIFQYYREEENGRGNFPPRFSGLQFPNYSSELNVNALELDDSALYLCASSHTREQFFGPGTRLTVL.

This clonotype was observed a few times. This chain joins TRBV5-1 and TRBJ2-2; no clear D. The germline gives CDR1 SGHRS, CDR2 YFSETQ. V gave up 0 bases and J gave up 3 bases, with 9 bases separating them. The CDR3 covers 15 residues. CDR3 in DNA: TGCGCCAGCAGCTTGGTCAGGCCTGACACCGGGGAGCTGTTTTTT. Translated, it gives CASSLVRPDTGELFF.

The chain joins TRBV6-2 or TRBV6-3 to TRBJ1-5, with TRBD1 as a possible D gene (5 bases). Trimming took 5 bases from V and 0 from J, leaving 11 bases between them. The germline CDR1 and CDR2 sequences are MNHEY and SVGEGT. This CDR3 is built from 15 residues. This CDR3 is CASSTGAFSNQPQHF. DNA of the CDR3: TGTGCCAGCAGTACTGGGGCTTTTAGCAATCAGCCCCAGCATTTT.

In this sample, this clonotype turned up a few times. This sequence joins TRBV7-6 and TRBJ2-2, with D perhaps given as TRBD1 or TRBD2 (6 bases each). Per germline, CDR1 SGHVS and CDR2 FNYEAQ. The CDR3 extends over 15 amino acids. The V end lost 5 bases, the J end lost 5 bases, and 15 bases lay between the germline ends. The DNA of the CDR3 is TGTGCCAGCAGCCCAAGACAGGCGGGGACCGGGGAGCTGTTTTTT. It yields the protein CASSPRQAGTGELFF.

This sequence joins TRBV29-1 and TRBJ1-4, with TRBD1 matching over 9 bases. Germline V gene lookup returns CDR1 SQVTM and CDR2 ANQGSEA. This CDR3 has 15 amino acids. J gave up 4 bases and V 4 bases, and 7 bases lay outside the gene matches. CDR3 loop: CSVGGQGWNNEKLFF. CDR3 coding DNA: TGCAGCGTTGGAGGACAGGGGTGGAATAATGAAAAACTGTTTTTT.

This clonotype was seen at least ten times. J is TRBJ1-6 and V is TRBV7-2; 9 bases align to TRBD1. Per germline, CDR1 SGHTA and CDR2 FQGNSA. The CDR3 loop spans 16 amino acids. The trim removed 5 bases at V and 7 bases at J, leaving 9 bases unmatched. The CDR3 is CASSPHGQGQNSPLHF. The CDR3 region has the DNA TGTGCCAGCAGCCCACACGGACAGGGGCAGAATTCACCCCTCCACTTT.

This clonotype was seen a few times. The CDR3 sequence: CASSPSEKLFF. CDR3 sequence (DNA): TGTGCCAGCAGTCCCTCTGAAAAACTGTTTTTT. The chain is built from TRBV25-1 and TRBJ1-4; no reliable D call. Germline assignment: CDR1 MGHDK and CDR2 SYGVNS. This CDR3 region has 11 residues. The V gene lost 5 bases and the J gene lost 7 bases, with 5 bases spanning the gap.

There are a few counts of this clonotype. The chain joins TRBV6-5 to TRBJ2-7; 7 bases line up with TRBD2. CDR3 length: 16 residues. CDR1 and CDR2 from the germline V gene are MNHEY and SVGAGI. V lost 4 bases to trimming and J lost 8 bases; unmatched junction nucleotides: 17. CDR3 sequence (DNA): TGTGCCAGCAGTTCCCCCCCGGGCCGAACGGGGGGTAAGCAGTACTTC. Protein: CASSSPPGRTGGKQYF.

The chain couples TRBV18 to TRBJ1-2; D might be TRBD1 (6 bases). The V and J ends lost 6 bases and 5 bases respectively, with 19 bases between them. Germline assignment: CDR1 KGHSH and CDR2 LQKENI. This CDR3 spans 15 amino acids. CDR3 nucleotides: TGTGCCAGCTCGCCGCGAGGGGGTTTACGGTATGGCTACACCTTC. Protein sequence: CASSPRGGLRYGYTF. Full variable domain (missing parts from reference TRBV18 and TRBJ1-2): NAGVMQNPRHLVRRRGQEARLRCSPMKGHSHVYWYRQLPEEGLKFMVYLQKENIIDESGMPKERFSAEFPKEGPSILRIQQVVRGDSAAYFCASSPRGGLRYGYTFGSGTRLTVV.

This rearrangement joins TRBV7-9 to TRBJ1-1; D gene unclear. Looked up from germline, CDR1 is SEHNR and CDR2 is FQNEAQ (reference sequence). V was cut by 6 bases and J by 9 bases, with 20 bases left in between. CDR3 length equals 14 residues. This CDR3 is CASRNTNRVPKAFF. The CDR3 nucleotides read TGTGCCAGCAGAAATACCAACCGGGTCCCTAAAGCTTTCTTT. Full variable domain (remainder filled in from reference TRBV7-9 and TRBJ1-1): DTGVSQNPRHKITKRGQNVTFRCDPISEHNRLYWYRQTLGQGPEFLTYFQNEAQLEKSRLLSDRFSAERPKGSFSTLEIQRTEQGDSAMYLCASRNTNRVPKAFFGQGTRLTVV.